This T cell receptor beta chain was obtained from a study of blood T cell repertoires in COVID-19. Germline lookup yields CDR1 DFQATT and CDR2 SNEGSKA (reference sequence). The CDR3 sequence is 11 residues long. V shed 5 bases and J 5 bases; nucleotides not matched to a gene: 2. Generated by immunoSEQ multiplex PCR, the TCRdb table keeps only in-frame clones and is missing some. The repertoire holds 150,000 to 200,000 clones, about 85% seen once, with approximately 1.2% in the top ten. The V gene is TRBV20-1, the J gene TRBJ1-1; 7 nucleotides align to TRBD1. The sample comprised peripheral blood. The receptor was isolated from a man between 60 and 75 years old who had recovered from COVID-19. The CDR3 nucleotides read TGCAGTGCTCAACAGGGGACTGAAGCTTTCTTT. It encodes CSAQQGTEAFF.